Shown below are 20 T cell receptor beta chains from a single sample sequenced in a study of shared clonotypes between healthy human individuals. Sequencing was performed with immunoSEQ multiplex PCR; in TCRdb, only in-frame clones are kept and a portion is missing. The table has approximately 2.1 million clones, approximately 93% seen once. The sequencing sample was made of naive CD4+ T cells from PBMCs. The sample's subset: CD45RA+ positively selected. The receptors were sampled from a man aged 18 to 30 in good health. Some clones in this sample may be carry-over from other donors' samples.

For the CDR3, the DNA is TGTGCCAGCAGTTTCCCTGGGGGTCGAAAAGATAACCCCTACTTC. This encodes CASSFPGGRKDNPYF. The chain employs TRBV28 and TRBJ2-7; D may match TRBD1 or TRBD2 (5 bases each). The V gene's germline CDR1 is MDHEN and CDR2 SYDVKM. The CDR3 is 15 amino acids. The V end lost 3 bases, the J end lost 13 bases, and 25 bases lay between the germline ends.

The chain employs TRBV6-6 and TRBJ2-1; D possibly corresponds to TRBD2 (5 bases). The CDR3 has 14 amino acids. In germline, CDR1 is MNHNY, CDR2 SVGAGI (reference sequence). Trimming took off 5 bases at V and 5 bases at J, with 13 bases between the two ends. Written as DNA, the CDR3 is TGTGCCAGCAGTCCACGAGACGGGAACAATGAGCAGTTCTTC. It yields the protein CASSPRDGNNEQFF.

The chain couples TRBV5-1 to TRBJ2-5; D is perhaps TRBD2 (5 bases). V was shortened by 0 bases and J by 5 bases, with 11 bases between the two germline ends. The CDR3 has 14 amino acids. Germline V lookup: CDR1 SGHRS, CDR2 YFSETQ. The CDR3 reads CASSLANGGETQYF. The CDR3 nucleotides are TGCGCCAGCAGCTTGGCCAACGGCGGGGAGACCCAGTACTTC.

This rearrangement joins TRBV28 to TRBJ2-7, with D perhaps matching TRBD2 (6 bases). Germline loops: CDR1 MDHEN, CDR2 SYDVKM. V lost 10 bases to trimming and J lost 3 bases, with 19 bases between them. The length of the CDR3 is 14 residues. This CDR3 is CAITDGGGRYEQYF. The CDR3 DNA follows: TGTGCCATTACGGACGGTGGAGGGCGCTACGAGCAGTACTTC.

V and J are TRBV9 and TRBJ2-7; 8 bases agree with TRBD1. The CDR3 consists of 16 residues. V was clipped by 0 bases and J by 5 bases; unmatched bases: 10. Germline V CDR1 and CDR2: SGDLS, YYNGEE. CDR3 residues: CASSVGSGRGLDEQYF. The CDR3 region has the DNA TGTGCCAGCAGCGTAGGCTCTGGCAGGGGGCTGGACGAGCAGTACTTC.

Only a few counts were recorded for this clone. The rearrangement links TRBV9 to TRBJ2-1, with 10 bases matching TRBD2. The trim removed 3 bases at V and 10 bases at J, leaving 7 bases unmatched. Germline CDR1 is SGDLS and CDR2 is YYNGEE. The CDR3 sequence is 14 residues long. CDR3 region: CASSATSGMREQFF. The CDR3 nucleotides read TGTGCCAGCAGCGCCACTAGCGGGATGAGGGAGCAGTTCTTC.

CDR3 in amino acids: CASSLTSGVKNIQYF. The CDR3 bases are TGTGCCAGCAGCCTCACTAGCGGAGTCAAAAACATTCAGTACTTC. This chain uses TRBV4-2 with TRBJ2-4, with 8 positions matching TRBD2. The length of the CDR3 is 15 residues. J gave up 3 bases and V 4 bases, and 5 bases lay outside the gene matches. Germline CDR1 is LGHNA and CDR2 is YNFKEQ.

The chain couples TRBV7-9 to TRBJ1-4, with a tentative D call TRBD1 (6 bases). V lost 0 bases, J lost 8 bases, and 10 bases lay in between. Looked up from germline, CDR1 is SEHNR and CDR2 is FQNEAQ (reference sequence). The CDR3 extends over 14 amino acids. CDR3 protein: CASSLAGGAEKLFF. The CDR3 DNA follows: TGTGCCAGCAGCTTAGCCGGGGGCGCCGAAAAACTGTTTTTT. The full variable domain, its missing parts supplied by reference TRBV7-9 and TRBJ1-4, is DTGVSQNPRHKITKRGQNVTFRCDPISEHNRLYWYRQTLGQGPEFLTYFQNEAQLEKSRLLSDRFSAERPKGSFSTLEIQRTEQGDSAMYLCASSLAGGAEKLFFGSGTQLSVL.

Remarks on this clone: This specimen includes other DNA sequences encoding the same CDR3. V is TRBV7-9 and J is TRBJ2-3; no clear D gene. The CDR3 length is 11 residues. The V gene's germline CDR1 is SEHNR and CDR2 FQNEAQ (reference sequence). Deletions cut 8 bases from V and 2 bases from J, with 5 bases between. For the CDR3, the DNA is TGTGCCAGCGGATCCACAGATACGCAGTATTTT. This sequence encodes CASGSTDTQYF.

The chain is built from TRBV6-1 and TRBJ1-4; D gene unclear. Looked up from germline, CDR1 is MNHNS and CDR2 is SASEGT. This CDR3 contains 15 residues. Trimming cost V 3 bases and J 9 bases, with 17 bases left between them. The CDR3 loop is CASSESLGPEQKLFF. Written as DNA, the CDR3 is TGTGCCAGCAGTGAGTCCCTGGGCCCCGAACAAAAACTGTTTTTT.

The rearrangement uses TRBV28 and TRBJ2-7; 8 positions agree with TRBD1. CDR3 length: 14 residues. The germline V gene has CDR1 MDHEN and CDR2 SYDVKM. J was trimmed by 5 bases and V by 5 bases; bases with no gene match: 8. The CDR3 DNA reads TGTGCCAGCAGTCCAGGGGGCGCCATGGACGAGCAGTACTTC. Translated, it gives CASSPGGAMDEQYF.

The chain joins TRBV6-1 to TRBJ1-5; D not resolved. Germline CDR1 and CDR2: MNHNS and SASEGT. Trimming took off 5 bases at V and 1 base at J, with 6 bases between the two ends. This CDR3 region has 13 residues. The chain's CDR3 is CASSSGSNQPQHF. Written as DNA, the CDR3 is TGTGCCAGCAGTTCCGGGAGCAATCAGCCCCAGCATTTT.

The CDR3 DNA is TGTGCCAGCATCCTTAGTGGGGGGGTCCCAGATACGCAGTATTTT. Amino acid sequence: CASILSGGVPDTQYF. V is TRBV28 and J is TRBJ2-3; 7 bases agree with TRBD2. Germline V gene lookup returns CDR1 MDHEN and CDR2 SYDVKM. This CDR3 has 15 residues. V lost 7 bases and J lost 4; bases outside the gene matches: 11.

The chain is built from TRBV4-2 and TRBJ1-3; D is possibly TRBD1 (6 bases). The germline V and J ends were trimmed by 1 base and 4 bases, with 14 bases remaining between them. CDR1 and CDR2 from the germline V gene are LGHNA and YNFKEQ. CDR3 length equals 16 residues. This CDR3 is CASSQGQAAVGNTIYF. CDR3 sequence (DNA): TGTGCCAGCAGCCAAGGACAGGCGGCGGTGGGAAACACCATATATTTT.

CDR3 residues: CSVNNGAGGEKLFF. CDR3 nucleotide sequence: TGCAGCGTCAATAATGGGGCGGGAGGTGAAAAACTGTTTTTT. This chain uses TRBV29-1 with TRBJ1-4; a possible D gene is TRBD1 (5 bases). V was trimmed by 6 bases and J by 7 bases, leaving 18 bases between them. CDR1 SQVTM and CDR2 ANQGSEA come from the germline V gene. This CDR3 comprises 14 residues.

This chain uses TRBV19 with TRBJ1-2; 9 bases are shared with TRBD1. The CDR3 sequence is 15 residues long. J was trimmed by 5 bases and V by 4 bases; bases with no gene match: 8. CDR1 and CDR2 from the germline V gene are LNHDA and SQIVND (reference sequence). CDR3 residues: CASSRKQGAPYGYTF. In DNA form, the CDR3 reads TGTGCCAGTAGTAGAAAACAGGGGGCGCCTTATGGCTACACCTTC. The full variable domain, completed using reference TRBV19 and TRBJ1-2, is DGGITQSPKYLFRKEGQNVTLSCEQNLNHDAMYWYRQDPGQGLRLIYYSQIVNDFQKGDIAEGYSVSREKKESFPLTVTSAQKNPTAFYLCASSRKQGAPYGYTFGSGTRLTVV.

V and J are TRBV5-4 and TRBJ1-4; 8 bases align to TRBD1. The germline CDR1 and CDR2 sequences are SGHNT and YYREEE (reference sequence). This CDR3 comprises 15 residues. V lost 4 bases, J lost 3 bases, and 5 bases stayed unmatched. The CDR3 DNA follows: TGTGCCAGCAGCACACAACAGGGGGCTAATGAAAAACTGTTTTTT. It codes for CASSTQQGANEKLFF.

A note on this clone: The sample carries other DNA sequences with the same CDR3. The genes are TRBV5-1 and TRBJ1-1, with TRBD1 as a possible D gene (5 bases). Germline CDR1 is SGHRS and CDR2 is YFSETQ. Deletions cut 4 bases from V and 1 base from J, with 11 bases between. CDR3 size: 14 residues. The CDR3 sequence: CASSPGTANTEAFF. CDR3 DNA: TGCGCCAGCAGCCCCGGGACTGCGAACACTGAAGCTTTCTTT.

The chain joins TRBV7-9 to TRBJ2-7, with TRBD2 matching over 8 bases. The CDR3 consists of 17 residues. Trimming took 4 bases from V and 0 from J; bases not matched to a gene: 11. CDR1 and CDR2 (germline): SEHNR, FQNEAQ (reference sequence). The CDR3 DNA reads TGTGCCAGCAGCTCGTCTCGGGCGAGCGGGAGCTCCTACGAGCAGTACTTC. Its protein is CASSSSRASGSSYEQYF.

The V and J genes are TRBV2 and TRBJ1-5, with D uncertain. Germline values: CDR1 SNHLY, CDR2 FYNNEI. Trimming left V 4 bases short and J 8 bases short, with 12 bases between. CDR3 length: 13 amino acids. In nucleotides, the CDR3 is TGTGCCAGCAGTGGCGAGGTCCTGAAGCCCCAGCATTTT. The encoded protein is CASSGEVLKPQHF. The variable domain in full, completed from reference TRBV2 and TRBJ1-5, reads EPEVTQTPSHQVTQMGQEVILRCVPISNHLYFYWYRQILGQKVEFLVSFYNNEISEKSEIFDDQFSVERPDGSNFTLKIRSTKLEDSAMYFCASSGEVLKPQHFGDGTRLSIL.